This is a list of T cell receptor beta chains from one sample in a study of blood T cell repertoires in COVID-19. Some clones are missing from TCRdb's copy, which holds only in-frame ones; the method was immunoSEQ multiplex PCR. The sample shows 85,000 to 100,000 clones, about 88% of them seen only once. The sequencing input was peripheral blood. The receptors originated from a man in his sixties with acute or convalescent COVID-19. Each CDR3 is given with its conserved first and last residue.

TRBV9	CASSVDPRPTGAVNGNTIYF
TRBV12-3/TRBV12-4	CASSQNRARKAFF
TRBV5-4	CASSLDSGGPLQETQYF
TRBV18	CASSPEVRTDTQYF
TRBV6-6	CASSYSTGGNTGELFF
TRBV30	CAWSVAGGQPQHF
TRBV7-2	CASSLGVGRGSYEQYF
TRBV30	CAWSRVRAYGYTF
TRBV19	CASRPRTGLWNTEAFF
TRBV5-6	CASSLHTGGNSPLHF
TRBV30	CAWSVIAGGGELFF
TRBV20-1	CSASAGTSGITDTQYF
TRBV7-2	CASRSGWTGTEAFF
TRBV5-1	CASSSTSGGLDTQYF
TRBV10-2	CASSPRRGNTDTQYF
TRBV7-9	CASSPGLAGSTDTQYF
TRBV2	CASRQGARGNTIYF
TRBV6-5	CASNQGANSPLHF
TRBV9	CASSTPTRSGYGYTF
TRBV14	CASSQGGQFRNQETQYF
TRBV9	CASTTGTVPSGTQYF
TRBV18	CASSPRSGVGNTIYF
TRBV10-2	CASSESMGLVTGELFF
TRBV21-1	CASSKVGQGVFSPLHF
TRBV3-1/TRBV3-2	CASSQSDREGAEAFF
TRBV5-1	CASSPVGGSNEQFF
TRBV9	CASSVGTVSSTDTQYF
TRBV9	CASSLELAGNTGELFF
TRBV11-3	CASSPRQGNFMDTQYF
TRBV5-5	CASSLAGWETQYF
TRBV6-4	CASSELAGSTGELFF